This T cell receptor (beta chain) was identified during a study of T cell responses to AZD1222 COVID-19 vaccine. Study-wide background: The analysis combined second doses at about 4 or about 12 weeks. Findings and caveats of the study: Unmutated variant regions are reportedly targeted by nearly half of spike-specific TCRs. Donors, mostly white British, included more females; clonal diversity was possibly underestimated.

Method: immunoSEQ multiplex PCR; TCRdb's copy keeps in-frame clones and lacks some. Of 100,000 or so clones listed, about 83% were seen once; the top ten hold about 12%. The CDR3 runs 13 residues. The germline V and J ends were trimmed by 4 bases and 6 bases, with 10 bases remaining between them. The germline gives CDR1 MNHEY, CDR2 SVGEGT. As for this clone: Its antigen is undetermined.

The sequences come from peripheral blood, collected on day 0 of AZD1222 vaccination. The receptor comes from an adult in good health. The chain links TRBV6-2 or TRBV6-3 to TRBJ2-1, with D perhaps given as TRBD1 or TRBD2 (5 bases each). CDR3 DNA sequence: TGTGCCAGCAGTTGGGGGATGGGCAATGAGCAGTTCTTC. It is translated as CASSWGMGNEQFF.